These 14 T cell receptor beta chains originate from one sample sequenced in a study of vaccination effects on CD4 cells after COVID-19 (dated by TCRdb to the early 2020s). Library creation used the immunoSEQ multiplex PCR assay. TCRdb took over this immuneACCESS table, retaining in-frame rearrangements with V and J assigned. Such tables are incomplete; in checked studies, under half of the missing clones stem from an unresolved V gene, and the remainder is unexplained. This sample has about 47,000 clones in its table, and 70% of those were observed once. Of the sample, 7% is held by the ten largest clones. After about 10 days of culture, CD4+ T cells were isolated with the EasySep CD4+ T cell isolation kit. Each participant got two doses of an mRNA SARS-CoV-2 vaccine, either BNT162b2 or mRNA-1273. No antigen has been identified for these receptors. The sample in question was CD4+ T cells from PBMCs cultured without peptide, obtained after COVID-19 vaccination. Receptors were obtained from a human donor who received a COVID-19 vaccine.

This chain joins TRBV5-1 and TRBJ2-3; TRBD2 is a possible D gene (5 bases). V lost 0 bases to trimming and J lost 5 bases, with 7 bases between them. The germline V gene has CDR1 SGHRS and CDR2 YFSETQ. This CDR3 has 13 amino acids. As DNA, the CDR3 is TGCGCCAGCAGCTTGGCGGAGGTAGATACGCAGTATTTT. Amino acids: CASSLAEVDTQYF.

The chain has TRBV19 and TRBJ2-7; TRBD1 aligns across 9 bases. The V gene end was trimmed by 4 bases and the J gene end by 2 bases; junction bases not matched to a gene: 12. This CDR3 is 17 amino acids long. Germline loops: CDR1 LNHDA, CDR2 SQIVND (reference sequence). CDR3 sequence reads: CASSSRTGDFYAYEQYF. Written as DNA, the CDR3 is TGTGCCAGTAGTAGCCGGACAGGGGATTTTTACGCCTACGAGCAGTACTTC.

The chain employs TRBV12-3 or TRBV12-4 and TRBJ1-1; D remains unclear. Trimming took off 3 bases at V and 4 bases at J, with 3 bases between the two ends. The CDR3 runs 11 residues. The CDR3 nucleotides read TGTGCCAGCAGTTTCGTCACTGAAGCTTTCTTT. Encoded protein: CASSFVTEAFF.

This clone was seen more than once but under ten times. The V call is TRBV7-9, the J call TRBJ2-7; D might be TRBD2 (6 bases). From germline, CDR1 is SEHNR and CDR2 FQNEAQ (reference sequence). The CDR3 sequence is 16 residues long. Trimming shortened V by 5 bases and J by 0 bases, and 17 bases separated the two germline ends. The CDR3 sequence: CASSPPRTIRSYEQYF. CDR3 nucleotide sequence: TGTGCCAGCAGCCCCCCCCGGACTATTCGCTCCTACGAGCAGTACTTC.

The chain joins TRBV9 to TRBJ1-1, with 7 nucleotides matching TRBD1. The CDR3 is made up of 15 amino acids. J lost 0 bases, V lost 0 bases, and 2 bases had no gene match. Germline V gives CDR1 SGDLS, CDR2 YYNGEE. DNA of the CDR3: TGTGCCAGCAGCGTAGAGGACAGGATGAACACTGAAGCTTTCTTT. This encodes CASSVEDRMNTEAFF.

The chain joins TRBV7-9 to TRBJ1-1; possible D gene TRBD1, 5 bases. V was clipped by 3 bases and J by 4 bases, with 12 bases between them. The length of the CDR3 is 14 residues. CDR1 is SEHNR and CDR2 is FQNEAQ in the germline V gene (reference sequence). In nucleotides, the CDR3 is TGTGCCAGCAGCTTGGGGATGAGGGGCACTGAAGCTTTCTTT. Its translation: CASSLGMRGTEAFF.

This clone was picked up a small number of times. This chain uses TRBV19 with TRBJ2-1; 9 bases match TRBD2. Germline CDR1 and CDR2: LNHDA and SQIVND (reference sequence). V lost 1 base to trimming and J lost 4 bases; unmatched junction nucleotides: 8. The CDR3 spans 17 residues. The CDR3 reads CASSIGAGLAGYNEQFF. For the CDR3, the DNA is TGTGCCAGTAGTATAGGGGCGGGGCTAGCGGGGTACAATGAGCAGTTCTTC.

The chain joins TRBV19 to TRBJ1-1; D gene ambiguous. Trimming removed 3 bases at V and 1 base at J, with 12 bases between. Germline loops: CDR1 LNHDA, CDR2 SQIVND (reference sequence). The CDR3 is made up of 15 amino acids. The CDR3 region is CASSIQALGNTEAFF. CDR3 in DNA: TGTGCCAGTAGTATCCAGGCCTTAGGGAACACTGAAGCTTTCTTT.

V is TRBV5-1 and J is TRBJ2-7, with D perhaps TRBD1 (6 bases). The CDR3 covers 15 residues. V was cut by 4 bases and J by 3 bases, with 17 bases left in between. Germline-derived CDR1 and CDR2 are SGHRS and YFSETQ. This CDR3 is CASSVQGPLNYEQYF. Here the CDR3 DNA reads TGCGCCAGCAGCGTACAGGGACCCCTCAACTACGAGCAGTACTTC.

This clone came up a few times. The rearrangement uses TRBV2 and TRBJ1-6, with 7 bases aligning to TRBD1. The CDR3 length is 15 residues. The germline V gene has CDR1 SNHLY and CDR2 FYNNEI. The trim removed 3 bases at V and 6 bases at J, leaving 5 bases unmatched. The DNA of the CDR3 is TGTGCCAGCAGTGACTCGGGACAGCCTAATTCACCCCTCCACTTT. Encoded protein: CASSDSGQPNSPLHF.

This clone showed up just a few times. The CDR3 region has the DNA TGTGCCCCACCCCAAACTGTCCGGGGGAACACTGAAGCTTTCTTT. Translating it yields CAPPQTVRGNTEAFF. V usage is TRBV19 and J usage is TRBJ1-1; D is uncertain. The germline gives CDR1 LNHDA, CDR2 SQIVND (reference sequence). CDR3 size: 15 residues. The V end lost 11 bases, the J end lost 1 base, and 20 bases lay between the germline ends.

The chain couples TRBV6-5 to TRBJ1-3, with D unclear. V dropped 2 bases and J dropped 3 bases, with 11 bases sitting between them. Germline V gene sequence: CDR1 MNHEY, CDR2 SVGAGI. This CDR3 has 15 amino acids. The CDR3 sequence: CASSYGTAGGNTIYF. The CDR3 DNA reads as TGTGCCAGCAGTTACGGTACAGCTGGTGGAAACACCATATATTTT.

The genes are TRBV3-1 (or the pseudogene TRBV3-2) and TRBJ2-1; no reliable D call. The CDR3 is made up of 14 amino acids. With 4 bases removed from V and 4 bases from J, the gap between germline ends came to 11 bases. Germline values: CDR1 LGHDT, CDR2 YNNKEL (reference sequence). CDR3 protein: CASSRRGLYNEQFF. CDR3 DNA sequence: TGTGCCAGCAGCCGTAGAGGTCTGTACAATGAGCAGTTCTTC.

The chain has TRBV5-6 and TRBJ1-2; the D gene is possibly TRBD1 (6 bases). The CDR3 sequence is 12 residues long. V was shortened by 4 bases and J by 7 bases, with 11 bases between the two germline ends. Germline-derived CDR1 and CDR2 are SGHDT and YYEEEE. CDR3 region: CASSGNRVGYTF. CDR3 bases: TGTGCCAGCAGCGGGAACAGGGTTGGCTACACCTTC.